The rows below give T cell receptor beta chains drawn from one sample of a study of blood T cells in healthy people across ages. MiXCR, run by TCRdb on the 5' RACE reads, gives a single entry per CDR3 protein. The table records 900,000 to 950,000 distinct CDR3 sequences, just under 30% of them present only once. These data also featured in a second study, about T cells of mothers and their children.

Sequenced: blood. Source of these receptors: a woman aged 40 to 50 in good health. Both conserved end residues are part of each CDR3. The D gene is left open where the match is weak.

cdr3_aa j_call d_call v_call
CASSPPLMTEQETQYF TRBJ2-5 NA TRBV18
CASSQEARGTEAFF TRBJ1-1 NA TRBV14
CASSLAGLAGGLAETQYF TRBJ2-5 TRBD2 TRBV12-3/TRBV12-4
CASSRQGVQETQYF TRBJ2-5 TRBD1 TRBV11-2
CASGLTGQDYGYTF TRBJ1-2 TRBD1 TRBV5-4
CASSRNTGGFYGYTF TRBJ1-2 TRBD1 TRBV27
CASIIGAGGRETQYF TRBJ2-5 NA TRBV12-3/TRBV12-4
CASTGEDRGIGTYEQYF TRBJ2-7 TRBD1 TRBV25-1
CAIRGQVEATGELFF TRBJ2-2 TRBD1 TRBV10-3
CASSQDPAGREQFF TRBJ2-1 TRBD2 TRBV4-1
CSASGGTSTDTQYF TRBJ2-3 NA TRBV20-1
CASSQGASVGETQYF TRBJ2-5 NA TRBV14
CASTQPGQGLNTEAFF TRBJ1-1 TRBD1 TRBV10-3
CASSLTPENYGYTF TRBJ1-2 NA TRBV27
CASSPRLAGGTDTRYF TRBJ2-3 TRBD2 TRBV12-3/TRBV12-4
CASSSEGRNTEAFF TRBJ1-1 NA TRBV7-9
CASSLSGGAGNYGYTF TRBJ1-2 NA TRBV5-1
CASSFPGRDNEQFF TRBJ2-1 TRBD2 TRBV5-1
CSGDAGRMNTEAFF TRBJ1-1 NA TRBV20-1
CSASVQAEELYGYTF TRBJ1-2 NA TRBV20-1
CASSYSGLAGESSYNEQFF TRBJ2-1 TRBD2 TRBV6-2/TRBV6-3
CASSLVRGQGNGYTF TRBJ1-2 NA TRBV5-6
CANSQRSNEQFF TRBJ2-1 NA TRBV14
CASSQMGPKQNDEQFF TRBJ2-1 NA TRBV7-3
CASSPGLAGGRTDTQYF TRBJ2-3 TRBD2 TRBV7-9
CASSLDLRGGDEQFF TRBJ2-1 NA TRBV5-1
CASSLAGAVSYEQYF TRBJ2-7 NA TRBV5-6
CASNLGDSRTDTQYF TRBJ2-3 TRBD1 TRBV5-1
CASSLNFGQGSFSSHNEQFF TRBJ2-1 TRBD1 TRBV7-9
CASSWWTGRGDTIYF TRBJ1-3 TRBD1 TRBV7-8
CASRIGGRVLSIGYTF TRBJ1-2 NA TRBV27
CASGGSSYNSPLHF TRBJ1-6 NA TRBV12-3/TRBV12-4
CSAVLNYGYTF TRBJ1-2 NA TRBV20-1
CASSSPGSNQPQHF TRBJ1-5 NA TRBV28
CASSLARTHEQYF TRBJ2-7 NA TRBV12-3/TRBV12-4
CASSYGSLPYERYF TRBJ2-7 NA TRBV6-6
CASSSPTQGQETQYF TRBJ2-5 NA TRBV7-6
CASSYRGAWEQYF TRBJ2-7 NA TRBV7-9
CSVGSPRSEQYF TRBJ2-7 NA TRBV29-1
CASSDEVGQPQHF TRBJ1-5 NA TRBV6-4
CASSLTGTSEDQFF TRBJ2-1 TRBD2 TRBV6-5
CGVDPLGSQAFF TRBJ1-1 NA TRBV29-1